This T cell receptor beta chain was sequenced during a study of T cell changes during pregnancy in multiple sclerosis. With 0 bases removed from V and 4 bases from J, the gap between germline ends came to 9 bases. The CDR3 extends over 14 amino acids. Germline V gene sequence: CDR1 SGHAT, CDR2 FQNNGV. In this sample, this clone turned up once. The protocol was immunoSEQ multiplex PCR, while the TCRdb copy is restricted to in-frame clones and leaves out a portion. The sample gives tens of thousands of clones, about 85% of which show up once; 15% to 17% is in the top ten. The source material was CD8+ T cells from peripheral blood mononuclear cells, sampled in the first trimester of pregnancy. The chain recombines TRBV11-2 with TRBJ2-5, with D uncertain. This receptor was identified in a female donor in good health, enrolled as a control in a pregnancy study. The CDR3 nucleotides read TGTGCCAGCAGCTTAGAGTATGGGCCAGAGACCCAGTACTTC. Protein: CASSLEYGPETQYF. The variable domain in full, completed from reference TRBV11-2 and TRBJ2-5, reads EAGVAQSPRYKIIEKRQSVAFWCNPISGHATLYWYQQILGQGPKLLIQFQNNGVVDDSQLPKDRFSAERLKGVDSTLKIQPAKLEDSAVYLCASSLEYGPETQYFGPGTRLLVL.